A selection of T cell receptor beta chains follows, all from one sample in a study of cytomegalovirus exposure and HLA in healthy donors. Some clones are missing from TCRdb's copy, which holds only in-frame ones; the method was immunoSEQ multiplex PCR. The table has around 150,000 clones, around 85% seen once; the top ten hold 0.85%. Input material: PBMCs. These receptors were obtained from a woman aged 30 to 39 in good health and CMV-seronegative. The CDR3 runs from the conserved cysteine through the conserved F or W. D genes are given only for firm matches.

D gene: NA; V gene: TRBV7-7; J gene: TRBJ1-3; CDR3 DNA: TGTGCCAGCAGCTTAGGGGAGTACCCTGGAAACACCATATATTTT; CDR3 protein: CASSLGEYPGNTIYF
D gene: NA; V gene: TRBV7-9; J gene: TRBJ1-4; CDR3 DNA: TGTGCCAGCAGCTTAGGCCGCGTAGTGAATGAAAAACTGTTTTTT; CDR3 protein: CASSLGRVVNEKLFF
D gene: TRBD2; V gene: TRBV10-1; J gene: TRBJ2-2; CDR3 DNA: TGCGCCAGCAGTGAAAGGCAGACTAGCGGGCCCGCCCTGGGTAACACCGGGGAGCTGTTTTTT; CDR3 protein: CASSERQTSGPALGNTGELFF
D gene: TRBD2; V gene: TRBV27; J gene: TRBJ2-5; CDR3 DNA: TGTGCCAGCAGCCCGACTAGCGGGAGGGAGACCCAGTACTTC; CDR3 protein: CASSPTSGRETQYF
D gene: TRBD1; V gene: TRBV29-1; J gene: TRBJ1-1; CDR3 DNA: TGCAGCGTTGAGAGGGGACAGGGATCTGAAGCTTTCTTT; CDR3 protein: CSVERGQGSEAFF
D gene: TRBD1; V gene: TRBV5-1; J gene: TRBJ2-5; CDR3 DNA: TGCGCCAGTACTCGACAGGGCCAAGAGACCCAGTACTTC; CDR3 protein: CASTRQGQETQYF
D gene: TRBD2; V gene: TRBV5-1; J gene: TRBJ2-5; CDR3 DNA: TGCGCCAGCAGCTGGCGGGAGCAAGAGACCCAGTACTTC; CDR3 protein: CASSWREQETQYF
D gene: NA; V gene: TRBV9; J gene: TRBJ2-2; CDR3 DNA: TGTGCCAGCAGCCCCCGGACTGTCTCTGGGGAGCTGTTTTTT; CDR3 protein: CASSPRTVSGELFF
D gene: TRBD1; V gene: TRBV7-2; J gene: TRBJ2-6; CDR3 DNA: TGTGCCAGCAGCACCGGACAGGGCAGCTCTGGGGCCAACGTCCTGACTTTC; CDR3 protein: CASSTGQGSSGANVLTF
D gene: NA; V gene: TRBV9; J gene: TRBJ2-3; CDR3 DNA: TGTGCCAGCAGCCCGAGGGCGGGGGCCGGGGATATCGCAGAGACGCAGTATTTT; CDR3 protein: CASSPRAGAGDIAETQYF
D gene: NA; V gene: TRBV11-3; J gene: TRBJ2-7; CDR3 DNA: TGTGCCAGCAGCTCGCGGCCCCCACACCTTTTCTCCTACGAGCAGTACTTC; CDR3 protein: CASSSRPPHLFSYEQYF